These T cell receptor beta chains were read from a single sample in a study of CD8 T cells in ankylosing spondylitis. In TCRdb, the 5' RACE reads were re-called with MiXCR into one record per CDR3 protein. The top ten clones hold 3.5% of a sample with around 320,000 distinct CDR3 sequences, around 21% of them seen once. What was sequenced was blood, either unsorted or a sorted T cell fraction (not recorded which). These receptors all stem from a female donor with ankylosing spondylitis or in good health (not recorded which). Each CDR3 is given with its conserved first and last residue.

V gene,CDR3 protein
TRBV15,CATSRDGNSGRAIDTQYF
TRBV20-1,CSASLITDTQYF
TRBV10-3,CATTPGLRSYEQYF
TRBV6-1,CASTRTGEYEQYF
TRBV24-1,CATSESGTNSGANVLTF
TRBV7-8,CASSSSLAGPPNNEQFF
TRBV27,CASSLSWDRAYEQYF
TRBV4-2,CASSQDDYGYTF
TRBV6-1,CAVRSRDRGHGYTF
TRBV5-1,CASSLFRASDEQYF
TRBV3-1,CASSHSYIEDTEAFF
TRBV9,CASSKGLAVLTNTGELFF
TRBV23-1,CASSQNRSKNIQYF
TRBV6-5,CASSYTRGNGNTIYF
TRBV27,CASSFSDRVHEQYF
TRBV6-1,CASSETRLRTEAFF
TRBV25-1,CASSDWGAGGRGVYNEQFF
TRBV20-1,CSARELAGVREQYF
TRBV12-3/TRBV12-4,CASSLGQGASQPQHF
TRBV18,CASSPLGDPTSYNEQFF
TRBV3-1,CASSQPKGQGNTEAFF
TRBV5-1,CASSLGTGAGNVLTF
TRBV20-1,CSATRQIYEQYF
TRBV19,CASSINRAGRESGRASEQFF
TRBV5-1,CASSLRLADYNEQFF
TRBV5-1,CASSLEGTDTQYF
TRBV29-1,CSVGHTGELFF
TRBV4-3,CASSHGGADGYTF
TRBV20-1,CSAWTDPGNTIYF
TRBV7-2,CASSLALGGHNEQFF
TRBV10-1,CATSGSGVYEQYF
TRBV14,CASSQGVASSSKNIQYF
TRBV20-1,CSARGRIAGYNEQFF
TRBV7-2,CASSSVAGGFRNEQFF
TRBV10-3,CAIGGRTGNTIYF
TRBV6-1,CASTPGTSGSYEQFF
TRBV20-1,CSARRDSRLQETQYF
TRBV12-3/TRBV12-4,CASSRTGGGNYNEQFF
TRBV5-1,CASSLGFTDTQYF
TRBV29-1,CSVVSLTGGNYGYTF
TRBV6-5,CASKGVDTEAFF
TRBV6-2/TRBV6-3,CASTQGGEQFF
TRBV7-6,CASSLGRSVNEQFF
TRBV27,CASKKEYF
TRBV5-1,CASSYPRGSYNEQFF
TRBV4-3,CASSQERGTSGYQETQYF
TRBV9,CASSLSTATYNEQFF
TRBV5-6,CASSVLTGGQYF
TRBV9,CASSVTPDSGNTIYF
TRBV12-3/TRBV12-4,CASSPNRGLSGNTIYF
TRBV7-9,CASSSTGTSNYGYTF
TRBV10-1,CASSSGRDSPLHF